This TCR beta chain is from a study of vaccination and CD4 T cells after COVID-19. Germline loops: CDR1 LNHNV, CDR2 YYDKDF (reference sequence). Trimming cost V 8 bases and J 9 bases, with 20 bases left between them. This CDR3 comprises 14 residues. The Oncomine TCR Beta short-read assay was what sequenced the DNA obtained from cultured CD4+ T cells. MiXCR was run by TCRdb on the PCR reads, yielding one entry per CDR3 protein. Among about 15,000 distinct CDR3 sequences listed, 45% to 65% were seen once. This sample's treatment: approximately 10-day PBMC culture with coronavirus spike peptide pools or control peptides (ViraFEST assay). To note about this clonotype: The antigen remains undetermined.

The clonotype was recovered from a human donor who had recovered from COVID-19. The chain combines TRBV15 with TRBJ1-5; perhaps TRBD1 as D (5 bases). Sequenced input: CD4+ T cells from blood, cultured in vitro. The CDR3: CATGTWREHGPQHF. The CDR3 DNA reads TGTGCCACCGGGACGTGGAGGGAACACGGGCCCCAGCATTTT.